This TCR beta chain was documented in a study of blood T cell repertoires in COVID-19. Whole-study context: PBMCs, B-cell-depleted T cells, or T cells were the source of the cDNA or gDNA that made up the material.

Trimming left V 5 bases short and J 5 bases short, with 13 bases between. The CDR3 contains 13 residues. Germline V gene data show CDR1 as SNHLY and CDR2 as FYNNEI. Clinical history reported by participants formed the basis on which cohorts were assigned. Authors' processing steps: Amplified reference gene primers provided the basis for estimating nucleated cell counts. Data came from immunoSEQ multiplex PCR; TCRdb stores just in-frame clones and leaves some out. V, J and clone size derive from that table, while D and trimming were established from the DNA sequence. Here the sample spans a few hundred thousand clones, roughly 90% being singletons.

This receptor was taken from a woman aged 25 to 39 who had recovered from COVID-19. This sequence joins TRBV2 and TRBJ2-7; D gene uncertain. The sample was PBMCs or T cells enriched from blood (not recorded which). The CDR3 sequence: CASSWFERDEQYF. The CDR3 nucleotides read TGTGCCAGCAGTTGGTTTGAGCGTGACGAGCAGTACTTC.